A selection of T cell receptor beta chains follows, all from one sample in a study of cytomegalovirus exposure and HLA in healthy donors. The table came from immunoSEQ multiplex PCR; TCRdb's copy has only in-frame clones and leaves some out. The sample has 75,000 to 95,000 clones. Sequenced input: PBMCs. Source of these receptors: a girl aged 5-17 years in good health and CMV-seropositive. The CDR3 runs from the conserved cysteine through the conserved F or W.

J: TRBJ2-5
V: TRBV6-5
CDR3: CASSSTTGFSQETQYF

J: TRBJ2-1
V: TRBV5-1
CDR3: CASSLGAGGNNEQFF

J: TRBJ1-1
V: TRBV6-1
CDR3: CASSSRDRGTAEAFF

J: TRBJ2-2
V: TRBV9
CDR3: CASSDRLAGGSGELFF

J: TRBJ2-2
V: TRBV27
CDR3: CASSYGTDGELFF

J: TRBJ2-3
V: TRBV29-1
CDR3: CSVGSYGVIGDTQYF

J: TRBJ2-1
V: TRBV29-1
CDR3: CSVPGLAGRSSDNEQFF

J: TRBJ2-2
V: TRBV5-4
CDR3: CASRKGQVNTGELFF

J: TRBJ2-1
V: TRBV5-1
CDR3: CASSLGWSSYNEQFF

J: TRBJ2-5
V: TRBV29-1
CDR3: CSVGDWDIQETQYF

J: TRBJ1-2
V: TRBV27
CDR3: CASKELFGTSYTF

J: TRBJ2-7
V: TRBV6-5
CDR3: CASSGDRSYEQYF

J: TRBJ1-2
V: TRBV28
CDR3: CASSLERQGARGYTF

J: TRBJ1-1
V: TRBV6-1
CDR3: CASSELEGSGTEAFF

J: TRBJ1-2
V: TRBV15
CDR3: CATSREMGGLGGYTF

J: TRBJ2-1
V: TRBV4-2
CDR3: CASSQARGAGGDNEQFF

J: TRBJ2-2
V: TRBV28
CDR3: CASSPPGAGELFF

J: TRBJ2-7
V: TRBV5-4
CDR3: CASSLEGAYEQYF

J: TRBJ1-1
V: TRBV4-1
CDR3: CASSQDEQGVTEAFF

J: TRBJ2-1
V: TRBV11-3
CDR3: CASSSGHYNEQFF

J: TRBJ1-5
V: TRBV2
CDR3: CASSGLDTNQPQHF

J: TRBJ2-7
V: TRBV6-1
CDR3: CAINPGTLAYEQYF

J: TRBJ2-5
V: TRBV6-1
CDR3: CASRGTGYQETQYF

J: TRBJ1-1
V: TRBV4-3
CDR3: CASSHRQGSEAFF

J: TRBJ1-5
V: TRBV10-3
CDR3: CAISEWETGAEQPQHF

J: TRBJ2-1
V: TRBV30
CDR3: CAWSVLGGFSYNEQFF

J: TRBJ2-2
V: TRBV7-9
CDR3: CASSYHEGTGNTGELFF

J: TRBJ1-5
V: TRBV2
CDR3: CASSGDSFNQPQHF

J: TRBJ1-3
V: TRBV6-6
CDR3: CASSGRTAPRNTIYF

J: TRBJ2-5
V: TRBV7-9
CDR3: CASSGPGSGGQETQYF

J: TRBJ1-4
V: TRBV18
CDR3: CASSPRTGDNEKLFF

J: TRBJ1-2
V: TRBV5-4
CDR3: CASSLVGQGALYGYTF

J: TRBJ2-7
V: TRBV5-1
CDR3: CASSLDVKQDEQYF

J: TRBJ1-5
V: TRBV6-1
CDR3: CASGNRGLNQPQHF

J: TRBJ2-1
V: TRBV4-3
CDR3: CASSLGTGDMNEQFF

J: TRBJ2-2
V: TRBV4-3
CDR3: CASSQEAGTTGELFF

J: TRBJ2-7
V: TRBV4-1
CDR3: CASSQETGPYEQYF

J: TRBJ2-7
V: TRBV4-1
CDR3: CASSQEEGRGEQYF

J: TRBJ1-6
V: TRBV30
CDR3: CAWSVQTENSPLHF

J: TRBJ2-7
V: TRBV6-1
CDR3: CASSVGGLAYEQYF

J: TRBJ1-5
V: TRBV30
CDR3: CAWSVPGWVQPQHF

J: TRBJ1-2
V: TRBV5-4
CDR3: CASRATGTGGSDGYTF

J: TRBJ1-1
V: TRBV18
CDR3: CASSPPGGVDTEAFF

J: TRBJ1-1
V: TRBV11-1
CDR3: CASSERQGLNTEAFF

J: TRBJ1-1
V: TRBV28
CDR3: CASSFGRATEAFF

J: TRBJ1-1
V: TRBV2
CDR3: CASSDYTEAFF

J: TRBJ1-1
V: TRBV19
CDR3: CASRGADNTEAFF

J: TRBJ2-2
V: TRBV28
CDR3: CASSTLGWELFF

J: TRBJ2-5
V: TRBV29-1
CDR3: CSVAGTSGASLETQYF

J: TRBJ1-1
V: TRBV5-4
CDR3: CASSVGNTEAFF

J: TRBJ1-5
V: TRBV28
CDR3: CASSVRADQPQHF

J: TRBJ2-3
V: TRBV5-6
CDR3: CASSPSGGTDTQYF

J: TRBJ2-1
V: TRBV6-5
CDR3: CASSPSAGGQNEQFF

J: TRBJ2-3
V: TRBV11-2
CDR3: CASSFRLAGGSDTQYF

J: TRBJ2-1
V: TRBV4-1
CDR3: CASSQQLAEIEQFF

J: TRBJ2-5
V: TRBV11-1
CDR3: CASSLGTGITETQYF

J: TRBJ1-5
V: TRBV6-1
CDR3: CASTEGLRQPQHF